The entry below describes one T cell receptor (beta chain). Its cognate antigen is unknown. TCRdb's copy holds only in-frame clones and misses some; the assay was immunoSEQ multiplex PCR. The sample lists roughly 2 million clones, 90% to 95% occurring once. The data originate from a study of shared clonotypes between healthy human individuals. The study's findings and limits: Clonotypes shared by all four sorted-subset donors had higher generation probabilities than non-shared clonotypes.

This CDR3 comprises 13 residues. Trimming removed 1 base at V and 5 bases at J, with 8 bases between. Looked up from germline, CDR1 is MGHRA and CDR2 is YSYEKL. The source of this sequence is a man in his late teens or twenties in good health. The chain recombines TRBV4-1 with TRBJ2-5; D gene ambiguous. Sequenced input: naive CD4+ T cells sorted from blood. The sample's subset: CD45RA+ positively selected. As DNA, the CDR3 is TGCGCCAGCAGCCAAGCACGAGGCGAGACCCAGTACTTC. It encodes CASSQARGETQYF.